This is a list of T cell receptor beta chains from one sample in a study of siplizumab effects on memory and regulatory T cells. Clones were sequenced by immunoSEQ multiplex PCR, and TCRdb holds only the in-frame ones, with some missing. The table records fewer than 120,000 clones, around 90% of them present only once. The sample was CD4+ T cells sorted from blood. The source of these receptors is a human donor in good health. Each CDR3 is given with its conserved first and last residue. The order of the fields is D gene, J gene, clone size, V gene, CDR3 protein, CDR3 DNA. A D gene is named only where the DNA matches it firmly. The listing skips clone size in some rows; elsewhere it reads once, few, many or a size class.

-	TRBJ2-5	-	TRBV5-1	CASSWGGGTKETQYF	TGCGCCAGCAGCTGGGGTGGAGGGACCAAAGAGACCCAGTACTTC
-	TRBJ2-7	-	TRBV20-1	CSAYGSYEQYF	TGCAGTGCTTACGGGTCCTACGAGCAGTACTTC
-	TRBJ1-6	-	TRBV6-1	CASSIPSPLHF	TGTGCCAGCAGTATCCCTTCACCCCTCCACTTT
TRBD2	TRBJ2-1	-	TRBV19	CASSRGGVRDYYNEQFF	TGTGCCAGTAGTAGGGGAGGAGTGCGGGACTACTACAATGAGCAGTTCTTC
-	TRBJ2-1	-	TRBV12-5	CASVAGDEQFF	TGTGCTAGTGTAGCTGGCGATGAGCAGTTCTTC
-	TRBJ2-3	-	TRBV7-9	CASSLSMGADTQYF	TGTGCCAGCAGCCTCTCCATGGGAGCAGATACGCAGTATTTT
TRBD1	TRBJ2-5	once	TRBV10-3	CAISDPGGRETQYF	TGTGCCATCAGTGACCCAGGGGGCAGGGAGACCCAGTACTTC
-	TRBJ2-5	-	TRBV12-5	CASGDLGETQYF	TGTGCTAGTGGCGATCTAGGGGAGACCCAGTACTTC
-	TRBJ2-6	-	TRBV19	CASTPGGASGANVLTF	TGTGCCAGTACCCCCGGAGGGGCTTCCGGGGCCAACGTCCTGACTTTC
-	TRBJ1-5	-	TRBV21-1	CASNAGRNQPQHF	TGTGCCAGCAATGCGGGGAGGAATCAGCCCCAGCATTTT
TRBD2	TRBJ2-1	-	TRBV7-3	CASSSRTSGYNEQFF	TGTGCCAGCAGCTCCAGGACTAGCGGCTACAATGAGCAGTTCTTC
-	TRBJ2-2	-	TRBV2	CASRPTGSGELFF	TGTGCCAGCAGACCAACAGGGTCCGGGGAGCTGTTTTTT
-	TRBJ2-2	-	TRBV29-1	CSVGRVRGELFF	TGCAGCGTTGGGCGGGTGCGCGGGGAGCTGTTTTTT
-	TRBJ1-3	once	TRBV10-3	CAISETWKDGNTIYF	TGTGCCATCAGTGAGACCTGGAAAGATGGAAACACCATATATTTT
-	TRBJ2-3	-	TRBV7-3	CASSLNGLATDTQYF	TGTGCCAGCAGCTTAAACGGTCTAGCCACAGATACGCAGTATTTT
TRBD1	TRBJ2-1	-	TRBV7-3	CASSLDRVDNEQFF	TGTGCCAGCAGCTTAGACAGGGTTGACAATGAGCAGTTCTTC
-	TRBJ2-3	-	TRBV25-1	CASSVTGLSTDTQYF	TGTGCCAGCAGTGTTACAGGGCTCAGCACAGATACGCAGTATTTT
TRBD1	TRBJ2-3	-	TRBV6-6	CASSYPGQGTDTQYF	TGTGCCAGCAGTTACCCCGGACAGGGCACAGATACGCAGTATTTT
TRBD1	TRBJ1-2	-	TRBV6-6	CASRQGVDGYTF	TGTGCCAGCAGACAGGGGGTGGACGGCTACACCTTC
-	TRBJ2-2	-	TRBV27	CASLQHSGTGELFF	TGTGCCAGCCTTCAGCATAGTGGAACCGGGGAGCTGTTTTTT
-	TRBJ2-7	-	TRBV7-7	CASSLDRDHEQYF	TGTGCCAGCAGCTTAGACAGGGACCACGAGCAGTACTTC
-	TRBJ2-1	-	TRBV9	CASSGTQSSSEQFF	TGTGCCAGCTCAGGGACACAGTCCTCCAGTGAGCAGTTCTTC
-	TRBJ2-6	-	TRBV7-9	CASSGRTASGANVLTF	TGTGCCAGCAGCGGGCGGACAGCCTCTGGGGCCAACGTCCTGACTTTC
TRBD2	TRBJ2-5	-	TRBV6-5	CASSYFGLAGEETQYF	TGTGCCAGCAGTTACTTTGGACTAGCTGGCGAAGAGACCCAGTACTTC
-	TRBJ1-4	-	TRBV7-2	CASRSGTINEKLFF	TGTGCCAGCAGGTCCGGGACAATTAATGAAAAACTGTTTTTT
TRBD2	TRBJ2-1	-	TRBV18	CASSFPGTSFNEQFF	TGTGCCAGCTCATTCCCCGGGACTAGCTTCAATGAGCAGTTCTTC
TRBD1	TRBJ1-2	-	TRBV19	CASSIVGTGSNYGYTF	TGTGCCAGTAGTATAGTGGGGACAGGTTCTAACTATGGCTACACCTTC